This TCR beta chain was recorded in a study of blood T cells in healthy people across ages. In regard to this clonotype: At one end the junction does not follow the germline gene, possibly because of a read error.

PCR was performed a second time for 7 to 11 cycles using a sample-barcoded 5' primer and a J-beta primer mix. TCRdb fed the 5' RACE reads into MiXCR, producing one record per CDR3 protein. The table records around 1.5 million distinct CDR3 sequences, 45% to 70% of them present only once. Germline values: CDR1 DFQATT, CDR2 SNEGSKA (reference sequence). This CDR3 comprises 13 residues. The receptor's source is a man aged 18 to 29 in good health. V and J are TRBV20-1 and TRBJ1-2; 7 nucleotides agree with TRBD1. Sample: blood. The CDR3, as DNA: TGCAGTGCCCTAGAGACAGGGAACTATGGCTCCACCTTC. It translates to CSALETGNYGSTF.